Listed below are T cell receptor beta chains from one sample, sequenced in a study of chronic HIV infection and antiretroviral therapy. A single record per CDR3 protein comes from TCRdb applying MiXCR to the 5' RACE reads. The profile shows 40,000 to 50,000 distinct CDR3 sequences, 19% of them singletons. Sequencing input: peripheral blood. All receptors come from an adult who had HIV and had not received antiretroviral therapy, or was an uninfected healthy control (not recorded which). Both conserved end residues are part of each CDR3. Fields, in order: D gene, V gene, CDR3 length, clone size, J gene, CDR3 protein, CDR3 DNA. D genes are given only for firm matches. Where a row states a size, it is once, few, many or the class of an expanded clone; other rows omit it.

D gene: NA
V gene: TRBV9
CDR3 length: 14
clone size: once
J gene: TRBJ1-1
CDR3 protein: CASSVDLGDTEAFF
CDR3 DNA: TGTGCCAGCAGCGTAGACTTGGGGGACACTGAAGCTTTCTTT

D gene: TRBD1
V gene: TRBV28
CDR3 length: 14
clone size: NA
J gene: TRBJ1-2
CDR3 protein: CASSEGQGSYGYTF
CDR3 DNA: TGTGCCAGCAGCGAGGGACAGGGTAGCTATGGCTACACCTTC

D gene: TRBD2
V gene: TRBV2
CDR3 length: 14
clone size: few
J gene: TRBJ2-7
CDR3 protein: CASTGSGRFHEQYF
CDR3 DNA: TGTGCCAGCACGGGTAGCGGGAGGTTCCACGAGCAGTACTTC

D gene: TRBD1
V gene: TRBV28
CDR3 length: 17
clone size: NA
J gene: TRBJ2-6
CDR3 protein: CASSGRDRSSGANVLTF
CDR3 DNA: TGTGCCAGCAGTGGCCGGGACAGAAGCTCTGGGGCCAACGTCCTGACTTTC

D gene: NA
V gene: TRBV5-8
CDR3 length: 14
clone size: NA
J gene: TRBJ1-5
CDR3 protein: CASSKRQSGPTQHF
CDR3 DNA: TGTGCCAGCAGCAAACGACAATCTGGCCCTACCCAGCATTTT

D gene: TRBD2
V gene: TRBV4-1
CDR3 length: 16
clone size: few
J gene: TRBJ2-5
CDR3 protein: CASSLTSAGAGETQYF
CDR3 DNA: TGCGCCAGCAGCCTCACCTCGGCGGGAGCTGGGGAGACCCAGTACTTC

D gene: NA
V gene: TRBV12-3/TRBV12-4
CDR3 length: 17
clone size: few
J gene: TRBJ2-5
CDR3 protein: CASSLGTTFGPGETQYF
CDR3 DNA: NA

D gene: TRBD1
V gene: TRBV7-9
CDR3 length: 15
clone size: NA
J gene: TRBJ2-5
CDR3 protein: CASSPSTGGSETQYF
CDR3 DNA: TGTGCCAGCAGCCCTAGCACAGGGGGCTCAGAGACCCAGTACTTC

D gene: NA
V gene: TRBV29-1
CDR3 length: 13
clone size: few
J gene: TRBJ1-2
CDR3 protein: CSVVDRRTYGYTF
CDR3 DNA: TGCAGCGTTGTCGACAGGCGGACTTATGGCTACACCTTC

D gene: NA
V gene: TRBV21-1
CDR3 length: 16
clone size: once
J gene: TRBJ2-1
CDR3 protein: CASSKGGDSIYNEQFF
CDR3 DNA: TGTGCCAGCAGCAAGGGCGGGGACTCCATCTACAATGAGCAGTTCTTC

D gene: NA
V gene: TRBV15
CDR3 length: 13
clone size: few
J gene: TRBJ2-3
CDR3 protein: CATSREWADTQYF
CDR3 DNA: TGTGCCACCAGCAGAGAGTGGGCAGATACGCAGTATTTT

D gene: TRBD1
V gene: TRBV4-2
CDR3 length: 14
clone size: NA
J gene: TRBJ2-7
CDR3 protein: CASSQEQDRSEQYF
CDR3 DNA: TGTGCCAGCAGCCAAGAACAGGACAGGAGCGAGCAGTACTTC

D gene: NA
V gene: TRBV20-1
CDR3 length: 13
clone size: NA
J gene: TRBJ2-2
CDR3 protein: CSASDYNTGELFF
CDR3 DNA: TGCAGTGCTAGTGACTATAACACCGGGGAGCTGTTTTTT

D gene: NA
V gene: TRBV4-2
CDR3 length: 13
clone size: NA
J gene: TRBJ2-7
CDR3 protein: CASSQERGYEQYF
CDR3 DNA: TGTGCCAGCAGCCAAGAACGGGGCTACGAGCAGTACTTC

D gene: NA
V gene: TRBV27
CDR3 length: 16
clone size: NA
J gene: TRBJ2-1
CDR3 protein: CASSLWVQGGVSEQFF
CDR3 DNA: TGTGCCAGCAGTTTATGGGTACAGGGGGGGGTATCTGAGCAGTTCTTC

D gene: NA
V gene: TRBV4-2
CDR3 length: 12
clone size: many
J gene: TRBJ2-3
CDR3 protein: CASSPGGDTQYF
CDR3 DNA: TGTGCCAGCAGCCCTGGGGGAGATACGCAGTATTTT

D gene: TRBD2
V gene: TRBV6-6
CDR3 length: 18
clone size: NA
J gene: TRBJ2-1
CDR3 protein: CASSYTSGSSARYNEQFF
CDR3 DNA: TGTGCCAGCAGTTATACTAGCGGGAGTTCGGCCCGCTACAATGAGCAGTTCTTC

D gene: TRBD2
V gene: TRBV28
CDR3 length: 15
clone size: few
J gene: TRBJ2-3
CDR3 protein: CASSLRGSGTDTQYF
CDR3 DNA: TGTGCCAGCAGTTTACGCGGGAGTGGCACAGATACGCAGTATTTT

D gene: NA
V gene: TRBV5-6
CDR3 length: 14
clone size: few
J gene: TRBJ2-7
CDR3 protein: CASSLGLGSYEQYF
CDR3 DNA: TGTGCCAGCAGCTTGGGACTAGGTTCCTACGAGCAGTACTTC

D gene: TRBD1
V gene: TRBV29-1
CDR3 length: 13
clone size: NA
J gene: TRBJ1-1
CDR3 protein: CSVAGQRNTEAFF
CDR3 DNA: TGCAGCGTTGCGGGACAGCGTAACACTGAAGCTTTCTTT

D gene: NA
V gene: TRBV28
CDR3 length: 15
clone size: few
J gene: TRBJ2-2
CDR3 protein: CASSPHRVNTGELFF
CDR3 DNA: TGTGCCAGCAGTCCCCACAGGGTGAACACCGGGGAGCTGTTTTTT

D gene: NA
V gene: TRBV28
CDR3 length: 16
clone size: many
J gene: TRBJ1-5
CDR3 protein: CASGKLGQGKNQPQHF
CDR3 DNA: TGTGCCAGCGGCAAACTGGGGCAGGGGAAAAATCAGCCCCAGCATTTT

D gene: NA
V gene: TRBV6-5
CDR3 length: 16
clone size: NA
J gene: TRBJ1-1
CDR3 protein: CASSYARARFNTEAFF
CDR3 DNA: TGTGCCAGCAGTTACGCCAGGGCCAGATTTAACACTGAAGCTTTCTTT

D gene: TRBD1
V gene: TRBV29-1
CDR3 length: 14
clone size: few
J gene: TRBJ1-2
CDR3 protein: CSVVTGQGFYGYTF
CDR3 DNA: TGCAGCGTTGTCACGGGACAGGGTTTCTATGGCTACACCTTC

D gene: TRBD1
V gene: TRBV29-1
CDR3 length: 15
clone size: few
J gene: TRBJ2-7
CDR3 protein: CSVRGTGGHIYEQYF
CDR3 DNA: TGCAGCGTGAGGGGGACAGGGGGACATATTTACGAGCAGTACTTC

D gene: TRBD2
V gene: TRBV29-1
CDR3 length: 15
clone size: few
J gene: TRBJ2-7
CDR3 protein: CSVDSPSGRTHEQYF
CDR3 DNA: TGCAGCGTTGATTCGCCTAGCGGGAGAACCCACGAGCAGTACTTC

D gene: TRBD1
V gene: TRBV28
CDR3 length: 16
clone size: NA
J gene: TRBJ2-4
CDR3 protein: CASSPHVTGAGNIQYF
CDR3 DNA: TGTGCCAGCAGTCCCCACGTAACAGGGGCCGGAAACATTCAGTACTTC

D gene: NA
V gene: TRBV6-4
CDR3 length: 13
clone size: NA
J gene: TRBJ1-1
CDR3 protein: CASSEKMNTEAFF
CDR3 DNA: TGTGCCAGCAGTGAAAAGATGAACACTGAAGCTTTCTTT

D gene: NA
V gene: TRBV29-1
CDR3 length: 13
clone size: few
J gene: TRBJ1-2
CDR3 protein: CSVTELANYGYTF
CDR3 DNA: TGCAGCGTAACGGAGTTAGCTAACTATGGCTACACCTTC

D gene: NA
V gene: TRBV3-1
CDR3 length: 12
clone size: few
J gene: TRBJ1-2
CDR3 protein: CASRREAYGYTF
CDR3 DNA: TGTGCCAGCAGGCGGGAGGCCTATGGCTACACCTTC

D gene: NA
V gene: TRBV9
CDR3 length: 13
clone size: NA
J gene: TRBJ1-5
CDR3 protein: CASSVASNQPQHF
CDR3 DNA: TGTGCCAGCAGCGTAGCCAGCAATCAGCCCCAGCATTTT

D gene: TRBD1
V gene: TRBV3-1
CDR3 length: 15
clone size: few
J gene: TRBJ2-7
CDR3 protein: CASSQEGTAAYEQYF
CDR3 DNA: TGTGCCAGCAGCCAAGAAGGGACAGCCGCCTACGAGCAGTACTTC

D gene: TRBD1
V gene: TRBV10-3
CDR3 length: 15
clone size: few
J gene: TRBJ2-7
CDR3 protein: CAISESRDSVYEQYF
CDR3 DNA: TGTGCCATCAGTGAGTCGAGGGACAGTGTGTACGAGCAGTACTTC

D gene: NA
V gene: TRBV4-2
CDR3 length: 17
clone size: few
J gene: TRBJ2-7
CDR3 protein: CASSQDYGGQWTYEQYF
CDR3 DNA: TGTGCCAGCAGCCAAGACTACGGGGGGCAGTGGACCTACGAGCAGTACTTC

D gene: NA
V gene: TRBV9
CDR3 length: 14
clone size: NA
J gene: TRBJ1-2
CDR3 protein: CASSVGGKGPTYTF
CDR3 DNA: TGTGCCAGCAGCGTAGGGGGAAAGGGGCCGACCTACACCTTC

D gene: TRBD1
V gene: TRBV11-1
CDR3 length: 13
clone size: NA
J gene: TRBJ1-6
CDR3 protein: CATDDRGKSPLHF
CDR3 DNA: TGTGCCACCGACGACAGGGGGAAATCACCCCTCCACTTT

D gene: NA
V gene: TRBV10-2
CDR3 length: 14
clone size: NA
J gene: TRBJ2-1
CDR3 protein: CASKLGTNPHEQFF
CDR3 DNA: TGCGCCAGCAAACTGGGGACCAACCCCCATGAGCAGTTCTTC

D gene: NA
V gene: TRBV3-1
CDR3 length: 15
clone size: few
J gene: TRBJ2-7
CDR3 protein: CASSRGVEDYYEQYF
CDR3 DNA: TGTGCCAGCAGCCGGGGGGTTGAGGACTACTACGAGCAGTACTTC

D gene: NA
V gene: TRBV27
CDR3 length: 13
clone size: few
J gene: TRBJ1-5
CDR3 protein: CASSASGSWPQHF
CDR3 DNA: TGTGCCAGCAGTGCAAGCGGGTCCTGGCCCCAGCATTTT

D gene: NA
V gene: TRBV29-1
CDR3 length: 12
clone size: few
J gene: TRBJ2-3
CDR3 protein: CSVRESTDTQYF
CDR3 DNA: TGCAGCGTGAGGGAGAGCACAGATACGCAGTATTTT

D gene: NA
V gene: TRBV2
CDR3 length: 14
clone size: many
J gene: TRBJ2-3
CDR3 protein: CASSKQFPTDTQYF
CDR3 DNA: TGTGCCAGCAGTAAACAGTTTCCCACAGATACGCAGTATTTT

D gene: NA
V gene: TRBV20-1
CDR3 length: 12
clone size: few
J gene: TRBJ1-1
CDR3 protein: CSARMGATEAFF
CDR3 DNA: TGCAGTGCTAGAATGGGGGCCACTGAAGCTTTCTTT

D gene: TRBD2
V gene: TRBV6-2/TRBV6-3
CDR3 length: 12
clone size: NA
J gene: TRBJ2-7
CDR3 protein: CASRRLAGGPCF
CDR3 DNA: TGTGCCAGCAGAAGACTAGCGGGAGGGCCTTGCTTC

D gene: NA
V gene: TRBV28
CDR3 length: 12
clone size: NA
J gene: TRBJ1-2
CDR3 protein: CASRAVLSGYTF
CDR3 DNA: TGTGCCAGCAGGGCTGTTTTGTCTGGCTACACCTTC

D gene: TRBD2
V gene: TRBV20-1
CDR3 length: 14
clone size: NA
J gene: TRBJ2-3
CDR3 protein: CSRSGRGSTDTQYF
CDR3 DNA: TGCAGTAGAAGCGGGAGGGGGAGCACAGATACGCAGTATTTT